The subject of this entry is one T cell receptor beta chain. Its specificity is unknown. Trimming removed 3 bases from V and 6 bases from J, with 11 bases in between. The CDR3 sequence is 14 residues long. Germline V gives CDR1 SEHNR, CDR2 FQNEAQ (reference sequence). Sequenced by immunoSEQ multiplex PCR; TCRdb stores in-frame clones only, minus some. The sample includes some 140,000 clones, approximately 92% of them seen just once. This sample is part of a study of T cell responses to AZD1222 COVID-19 vaccine. Study-level findings and limits: A mostly white British donor set with more females was recruited, and clonal diversity was possibly underestimated. Scientists sampled the repertoires only once the peak T cell response had passed.

The origin of this receptor is an adult in good health. The chain joins TRBV7-9 to TRBJ1-4; no clear D gene. The specimen was peripheral blood, collected on day 0 of AZD1222 vaccination. DNA of the CDR3: TGTGCCAGCAGCTTGGGTGTAGTGGATGAAAAACTGTTTTTT. Encoded protein: CASSLGVVDEKLFF.